The subject of this entry is one T cell receptor beta chain. Its antigen remains unidentified. The sample belongs to a study of T cell responses to AZD1222 COVID-19 vaccine. Study results and caveats: The donors showed a predominance of white British ancestry and of females, with possible underestimation of clonal diversity. Spike-wide vaccine-associated CD4 TCRs dominated at 160-218 and 743-854. Reportedly, nearly half of unique spike TCRs recognized epitopes outside B.1.351/B.1.1.7 mutations.

The CDR3 consists of 17 residues. V was shortened by 2 bases and J by 3 bases, with 17 bases between the two germline ends. Germline V lookup: CDR1 SGHDN, CDR2 FVKESK. The protocol was immunoSEQ multiplex PCR, while the TCRdb copy is restricted to in-frame clones and leaves out a portion. Among about 120,000 clones listed, about 90% were seen once. Researchers grouped second doses given at about 4 or about 12 weeks into one pool. This rearrangement joins TRBV14 to TRBJ2-4; D uncertain. This receptor was obtained from an adult who received the AZD1222 COVID-19 vaccine. The material was peripheral blood, obtained 28 days after the second AZD1222 dose. Here the CDR3 DNA reads TGTGCCAGCAGCCAATTAAAAGAGAGCGCTGGCAAAAACATTCAGTACTTC. Encoded protein: CASSQLKESAGKNIQYF.